These T cell receptor beta chains were read from a single sample in a study of T-cell reconstitution after alpha-beta-depleted transplantation in children. One entry per CDR3 protein results from TCRdb running MiXCR on the PCR reads. The sample lists 170,000 or so distinct CDR3 sequences, approximately 6.6% occurring once. The sequences come from PBMCs from the stem cell graft donor, collected from the stem cell graft. Receptors originate from a human donor who donated a stem cell graft to a child with Wiskott-Aldrich syndrome. Both conserved end residues are part of each CDR3. D genes are given only for firm matches. Only part of the rows carry a size: once, few, many, or a class if the clone is expanded.

clone_size	v_call	j_call	d_call	cdr3_aa	cdr3_nt
many	TRBV6-2/TRBV6-3	TRBJ2-2	NA	CASSYVNTGELFF	TGTGCCAGCAGTTACGTGAACACCGGGGAGCTGTTTTTT
many	TRBV6-5	TRBJ2-2	NA	CASIVPGTGELFF	TGTGCCAGCATAGTCCCGGGCACCGGGGAGCTGTTTTTT
many	TRBV29-1	TRBJ2-3	NA	CSVVTGRTDTQYF	TGCAGCGTCGTGACAGGTAGAACAGATACGCAGTATTTT
few	TRBV7-6	TRBJ1-3	TRBD1	CASSSRTGRTGNTIYF	TGTGCCAGCAGCTCTCGGACAGGGCGTACCGGGAACACCATATATTTT
many	TRBV20-1	TRBJ2-5	NA	CSARDFQGNFQETQYF	TGCAGTGCTAGAGATTTTCAGGGAAACTTCCAAGAGACCCAGTACTTC
many	TRBV5-1	TRBJ2-1	TRBD1	CASSWGQGNSEQFF	TGCGCCAGCAGCTGGGGACAGGGTAACAGTGAGCAGTTCTTC
many	TRBV4-1	TRBJ2-7	NA	CASSQFSQGQNEQYF	TGCGCCAGCAGCCAATTTTCCCAGGGGCAGAACGAGCAGTACTTC
many	TRBV20-1	TRBJ2-7	NA	CSARDMGGSYEQYF	TGCAGTGCTAGAGATATGGGCGGATCCTACGAGCAGTACTTC
NA	TRBV5-1	TRBJ1-1	NA	CASSLEGEAFF	TGCGCCAGCAGCTTGGAGGGGGAAGCTTTCTTT
many	TRBV6-2/TRBV6-3	TRBJ1-2	NA	CASSMTVYYTF	TGTGCCAGCAGCATGACAGTTTATTACACCTTC
many	TRBV7-7	TRBJ2-3	NA	CASSLAGSTDTQYF	TGTGCCAGCAGCTTAGCCGGTAGCACAGATACGCAGTATTTT
few	TRBV5-1	TRBJ2-7	NA	CASNEAGSYEQYF	TGCGCCAGCAACGAGGCGGGGTCATACGAGCAGTACTTC
many	TRBV29-1	TRBJ1-2	NA	CSVEDQAGPFGYTF	TGCAGCGTTGAAGATCAGGCAGGGCCGTTCGGCTACACCTTC
many	TRBV7-9	TRBJ2-1	NA	CASSLIQFGQNYNEQFF	TGTGCCAGCAGCTTAATTCAGTTCGGACAGAACTACAATGAGCAGTTCTTC
many	TRBV9	TRBJ1-5	NA	CASSSDIKDNQPQHF	TGTGCCAGCAGCTCCGACATTAAGGACAATCAGCCCCAGCATTTT
NA	TRBV6-2/TRBV6-3	TRBJ1-5	NA	CASSYPSGRGGDQPQHF	TGTGCCAGCAGTTACCCCTCAGGGAGGGGGGGGGATCAGCCCCAGCATTTT
many	TRBV6-2/TRBV6-3	TRBJ2-1	NA	CASSTHLSVRYNEQFF	TGTGCCAGCAGTACCCACCTTAGCGTACGATACAATGAGCAGTTCTTC
many	TRBV20-1	TRBJ1-2	NA	CSASGYTRYGYTF	TGCAGTGCTAGTGGATACACCCGCTATGGCTACACCTTC
many	TRBV12-3/TRBV12-4	TRBJ1-3	TRBD1	CASSLGQGDSGNTIYF	TGTGCCAGCAGTTTAGGACAGGGGGACTCTGGAAACACCATATATTTT
many	TRBV6-5	TRBJ2-5	NA	CASRIPGGETQYF	TGTGCCAGCAGAATACCCGGGGGAGAGACCCAGTACTTC
many	TRBV6-5	TRBJ1-2	NA	CASTDTPNYGYTF	TGTGCCAGCACCGACACTCCCAACTATGGCTACACCTTC
many	TRBV3-1	TRBJ2-6	NA	CASSTAAGSTSGANVLTF	TGTGCCAGCAGCACTGCGGCAGGCAGCACCTCTGGGGCCAACGTCCTGACTTTC
many	TRBV12-3/TRBV12-4	TRBJ2-7	NA	CASSFSHQAMQYF	TGTGCCAGCAGTTTCTCTCACCAGGCGATGCAGTACTTC
NA	TRBV2	TRBJ2-7	TRBD1	CASSADRGSYEQYF	TGTGCCAGCAGTGCAGACAGGGGCTCCTACGAGCAGTACTTC
many	TRBV29-1	TRBJ1-5	TRBD1	CSVWDSGYNQPQHF	TGCAGCGTTTGGGACAGCGGATACAATCAGCCCCAGCATTTT
many	TRBV5-6	TRBJ1-5	NA	CASSFQLSLPQHF	TGTGCCAGCAGCTTTCAACTCAGTTTGCCCCAGCATTTT
many	TRBV5-1	TRBJ2-1	TRBD2	CASSPLPAGGENEQFF	TGCGCCAGCAGCCCGTTGCCTGCCGGGGGGGAGAATGAGCAGTTCTTC
many	TRBV5-6	TRBJ1-1	NA	CASSLGARTEAFF	TGTGCCAGCAGCCTTGGGGCGCGGACTGAAGCTTTCTTT
many	TRBV24-1	TRBJ1-5	TRBD1	CATGTGGRNNQPQHF	TGTGCCACCGGAACAGGGGGCCGTAACAATCAGCCCCAGCATTTT
many	TRBV5-5	TRBJ2-5	NA	CASSFPSKETQYF	TGTGCCAGCAGCTTCCCTAGTAAGGAGACCCAGTACTTC
many	TRBV20-1	TRBJ1-4	NA	CSAGLTRGEKLFF	TGCAGTGCTGGTCTCACGAGGGGAGAAAAACTGTTTTTT
few	TRBV5-6	TRBJ1-1	NA	CASSLRDRGRRTEAFF	TGTGCCAGCAGCTTGAGGGATCGGGGGCGGAGAACTGAAGCTTTCTTT
many	TRBV20-1	TRBJ2-5	NA	CSARVGSRSQETQYF	TGCAGTGCTAGAGTCGGGTCAAGATCCCAAGAGACCCAGTACTTC
few	TRBV7-2	TRBJ2-2	TRBD1	CASSRFGQGAAGELFF	TGTGCCAGCAGCCGATTTGGACAGGGGGCTGCCGGGGAGCTGTTTTTT
many	TRBV25-1	TRBJ1-6	TRBD1	CASREGDRGLSPLHF	TGTGCCAGCAGGGAGGGGGACAGGGGATTATCACCCCTCCACTTT
many	TRBV12-3/TRBV12-4	TRBJ1-2	TRBD1	CASRYRTGYGYTF	TGTGCCAGCAGATATAGGACAGGGTATGGCTACACCTTC
many	TRBV20-1	TRBJ1-1	NA	CSASTQSRLNTEAFF	TGCAGTGCTAGCACACAGAGCCGTTTGAACACTGAAGCTTTCTTT
many	TRBV7-9	TRBJ1-2	NA	CASSLARDVYGYTF	TGTGCCAGCAGCTTAGCCAGGGACGTCTATGGCTACACCTTC
many	TRBV6-1	TRBJ1-2	TRBD1	CASRGTGSFAGYTF	TGTGCCAGCAGGGGGACAGGGAGTTTCGCTGGCTACACCTTC
NA	TRBV20-1	TRBJ2-6	TRBD1	CSAPGYRGLSGANVLTF	TGCAGTGCCCCGGGGTACAGGGGGCTCAGTGGGGCCAACGTCCTGACTTTC
many	TRBV6-2/TRBV6-3	TRBJ2-1	TRBD1	CASRGQGRVFF	TGTGCCAGCAGAGGACAGGGGAGGGTGTTCTTC
many	TRBV29-1	TRBJ2-3	NA	CSVEPAADTQYF	TGCAGCGTTGAACCCGCGGCAGATACGCAGTATTTT
few	TRBV30	TRBJ2-5	TRBD1	CAWKQGQETQYF	TGTGCCTGGAAACAGGGGCAAGAGACCCAGTACTTC
NA	TRBV3-1	TRBJ2-7	NA	CASSQAGERYEQYF	TGTGCCAGCAGCCAAGCGGGAGAGAGGTACGAGCAGTACTTC
few	TRBV5-1	TRBJ2-1	NA	CASSLVGLNNEQFF	TGCGCCAGCAGCTTGGTAGGCCTGAACAATGAGCAGTTCTTC
few	TRBV3-1	TRBJ2-1	NA	CASSQDWGTGPQGEQFF	TGTGCCAGCAGCCAAGATTGGGGAACAGGGCCACAAGGCGAGCAGTTCTTC
few	TRBV6-2/TRBV6-3	TRBJ2-4	NA	CASSPTSGLQYF	TGTGCCAGCAGTCCGACCTCCGGGCTTCAGTACTTC
many	TRBV10-3	TRBJ2-1	NA	CAISESLEASYNEQFF	TGTGCCATCAGTGAGTCATTGGAGGCCTCCTACAATGAGCAGTTCTTC